These 22 T cell receptor beta chains share one sample of origin, sequenced in a study of T cells after yellow fever vaccination. TCRdb passed the 5' RACE reads through MiXCR, listing each CDR3 protein once. The sample records under 250,000 distinct CDR3 sequences, less than 9% being singletons. The material sequenced was CD4+ T cells sorted from PBMCs, taken 15 days after the yellow fever booster vaccination. The receptors derive from a man aged 30-40 years who received the YFV17D yellow fever vaccine.

The V gene is TRBV19, the J gene TRBJ2-2; the D gene is possibly TRBD1 (7 bases). The V and J ends lost 3 bases and 8 bases respectively, with 16 bases between them. Germline values: CDR1 LNHDA, CDR2 SQIVND (reference sequence). The CDR3 totals 15 residues. The chain's CDR3 is CASSMSQGEEGELFF. CDR3 sequence (DNA): TGTGCCAGTAGTATGTCGCAGGGGGAGGAAGGGGAGCTGTTTTTT.

Worth noting for this clonotype: A much larger clone lies one base from this, so it may be a read error. The chain recombines TRBV5-6 with TRBJ2-1; D not certain. This CDR3 contains 13 residues. Germline V gives CDR1 SGHDT, CDR2 YYEEEE. The CDR3 coding sequence is TGTGCCAGAAGCTTCGTTTCTACGGGTGAGCAGTTCTTC. It encodes CARSFVSTGEQFF.

This clonotype was seen a few times. The DNA for the CDR3 is TGTGCCAGCAGTTCAACTAGCGGGAGGACCGGGGAGCTGTTTTTT. Translating gives CASSSTSGRTGELFF. V gene TRBV12-3 or TRBV12-4 combines with J gene TRBJ2-2; 12 nucleotides line up with TRBD2. CDR3 length: 15 residues. The J segment lost 5 bases and the V segment lost 4 bases, leaving 2 bases of the junction unmatched.

There are many counts of this clonotype. The chain uses TRBV4-3 and TRBJ2-3; 9 positions match TRBD2. In germline, CDR1 is LGHNA, CDR2 YSLEER. This CDR3 is 19 amino acids long. With V trimmed by 0 bases and J by 0 bases, 10 bases remained unmatched. CDR3 region: CASSQDIGATSGSTDTQYF. CDR3 nucleotide sequence: TGCGCCAGCAGCCAAGATATCGGGGCGACTAGCGGTAGCACAGATACGCAGTATTTT.

The gene calls are TRBV7-2 and TRBJ2-1; 13 bases line up with TRBD2. V was clipped by 5 bases and J by 2 bases; unmatched bases: 3. Germline V gene lookup returns CDR1 SGHTA and CDR2 FQGNSA. The CDR3 is made up of 16 amino acids. The CDR3 sequence is CASSPGLAGAYNEQFF. The CDR3 DNA sequence: TGTGCCAGCAGCCCTGGACTAGCGGGAGCCTACAATGAGCAGTTCTTC. Variable domain in full (rest from reference TRBV7-2 and TRBJ2-1): GAGVSQSPSNKVTEKGKDVELRCDPISGHTALYWYRQSLGQGLEFLIYFQGNSAPDKSGLPSDRFSAERTGGSVSTLTIQRTQQEDSAVYLCASSPGLAGAYNEQFFGPGTRLTVL.

There are a few counts of this clonotype. V usage is TRBV12-3 or TRBV12-4 and J usage is TRBJ2-3; TRBD1 agrees at 10 bases. CDR3 length equals 15 residues. J lost 3 bases, V lost 5 bases, and 5 bases had no gene match. The CDR3 sequence: CASSPDRGFTDTQYF. The CDR3 DNA sequence: TGTGCCAGCAGTCCGGACAGGGGGTTTACAGATACGCAGTATTTT.

This clonotype was seen more than once but under ten times. The chain recombines TRBV6-1 with TRBJ2-7; D perhaps matches TRBD2 (5 bases). The CDR3 has 14 residues. The germline V gene encodes CDR1 MNHNS and CDR2 SASEGT. The germline V and J ends were trimmed by 9 bases and 0 bases, with 15 bases remaining between them. Here the CDR3 reads CASISGGSSYEQYF. The CDR3 bases are TGTGCCAGTATCTCCGGAGGCAGCTCCTACGAGCAGTACTTC.

This clonotype has only a few counts. The V gene is TRBV4-1, the J gene TRBJ2-5; 12 bases map to TRBD2. The germline V gene encodes CDR1 MGHRA and CDR2 YSYEKL. The CDR3 spans 18 residues. The V segment lost 0 bases and the J segment 6 bases; nucleotides outside the gene matches: 11. This CDR3 reads CASSQDQASGRAGKTQYF. The CDR3 coding sequence is TGCGCCAGCAGCCAAGATCAGGCTAGCGGGAGGGCCGGGAAGACCCAGTACTTC.

Many counts were recorded for this clonotype. At one end, the junction sequence differs from germline, possibly due to a read error. This chain uses TRBV29-1 with TRBJ2-3; possibly TRBD2 for D (5 bases). The CDR3 is 12 residues long. Germline V gene data show CDR1 as SQVTM and CDR2 as ANQGSEA. The CDR3 DNA follows: TGTAGCGTTGATGCAGGCGAAGATACGCAGTATTTT. It translates to CSVDAGEDTQYF.

This clonotype was detected only a few times. The rearrangement uses TRBV12-5 and TRBJ2-1; 8 bases are shared with TRBD2. Germline V lookup: CDR1 LGHNT, CDR2 FRNRAP. V lost 1 base, J lost 9 bases, and 11 bases stayed unmatched. This CDR3 region has 16 residues. In nucleotides, the CDR3 is TGTGCTAGTGGTTTGGGGACTAGCAGAAGAAGGGGTGAGCAGTTCTTC. Amino acid sequence: CASGLGTSRRRGEQFF.

The rearrangement uses TRBV4-2 and TRBJ1-5; the D is unclear. With 1 base removed from V and 3 bases from J, the gap between germline ends came to 16 bases. The CDR3 is made up of 17 amino acids. From germline, CDR1 is LGHNA and CDR2 YNFKEQ. In nucleotides, the CDR3 is TGTGCCAGCAGCCAAGGCGCCGCAGGCTTAAACAATCAGCCCCAGCATTTT. Its translation is CASSQGAAGLNNQPQHF.

Ten or more counts support this clonotype. V and J are TRBV12-3 or TRBV12-4 and TRBJ2-1, with 8 nucleotides matching TRBD2. Trimming took 8 bases from V and 5 from J; bases not matched to a gene: 11. The CDR3 sequence is 15 residues long. As DNA, the CDR3 is TGTGCCAGCCGCCGCACTAGCGGTTTCCACAATGAGCAGTTCTTC. This gives the protein CASRRTSGFHNEQFF.

The sample holds a few counts of this clonotype. The rearrangement joins TRBV19 to TRBJ2-1; D may match TRBD1 or TRBD2 (5 bases each). Germline CDR1 and CDR2: LNHDA and SQIVND (reference sequence). This CDR3 is 16 amino acids long. V gave up 6 bases and J gave up 6 bases, with 21 bases separating them. The CDR3: CASSRQFPTGSNEQFF. In DNA, the CDR3 is TGTGCCAGTAGCCGACAGTTCCCCACGGGAAGCAATGAGCAGTTCTTC.

The gene calls are TRBV7-3 and TRBJ2-2, with 8 nucleotides matching TRBD1. The CDR3 covers 16 residues. V trimming: 7 bases; J trimming: 1 base; junction bases outside the gene matches: 8. Germline V gene sequence: CDR1 SGHTA, CDR2 FQGTGA. CDR3 loop: CASILAGTGNTGELFF. The CDR3 DNA reads as TGTGCCAGCATCTTGGCCGGGACAGGGAACACCGGGGAGCTGTTTTTT.

The chain joins TRBV18 to TRBJ1-6; D is perhaps TRBD1 (6 bases). Germline CDR1 is KGHSH and CDR2 is LQKENI. The CDR3 is 14 residues long. The germline V and J ends were trimmed by 2 bases and 8 bases, with 10 bases remaining between them. DNA for the CDR3: TGTGCCAGCTCACCAGCGGACAGAGATTCACCCCTCCACTTT. Translating it yields CASSPADRDSPLHF.

The chain employs TRBV7-8 and TRBJ2-7; TRBD2 matches at 8 bases. V shed 1 base and J 6 bases; nucleotides not matched to a gene: 8. The CDR3 contains 15 residues. Germline CDR1 reads SGHVS; CDR2 reads FQNEAQ. The CDR3 reads CASSLDPGRAFEQYF. In DNA form, the CDR3 reads TGTGCCAGCAGCTTAGATCCCGGGAGGGCGTTCGAGCAGTACTTC. The complete variable domain, with remaining parts taken from reference TRBV7-8 and TRBJ2-7, reads GAGVSQSPRYKVAKRGQDVALRCDPISGHVSLFWYQQALGQGPEFLTYFQNEAQLDKSGLPSDRFFAERPEGSVSTLKIQRTQQEDSAVYLCASSLDPGRAFEQYFGPGTRLTVT.

J is TRBJ2-1 and V is TRBV7-2; 14 nucleotides line up with TRBD2. Germline lookup yields CDR1 SGHTA and CDR2 FQGNSA. The V gene end was trimmed by 5 bases and the J gene end by 9 bases; junction bases not matched to a gene: 9. The CDR3 spans 16 residues. The CDR3 DNA sequence: TGTGCCAGCAGCCTGCAACCGGGACTAGCGGGAGCTGAGCAGTTCTTC. Translating it yields CASSLQPGLAGAEQFF.

This clonotype was seen only a few times. The V and J genes are TRBV11-2 and TRBJ2-7; 9 bases line up with TRBD1. The germline V gene encodes CDR1 SGHAT and CDR2 FQNNGV. The CDR3 totals 15 residues. Trimming at V came to 3 bases and at J to 4 bases, leaving 7 bases not matched to a gene. CDR3 residues: CASSFGGQGIYEQYF. DNA of the CDR3: TGTGCCAGCAGCTTCGGAGGACAGGGGATTTACGAGCAGTACTTC. Full variable domain (outside the CDR3, taken from reference TRBV11-2 and TRBJ2-7): EAGVAQSPRYKIIEKRQSVAFWCNPISGHATLYWYQQILGQGPKLLIQFQNNGVVDDSQLPKDRFSAERLKGVDSTLKIQPAKLEDSAVYLCASSFGGQGIYEQYFGPGTRLTVT.

A few counts support this clonotype. The J gene is TRBJ2-7, the V gene TRBV15; 7 nucleotides match TRBD2. V gave up 1 base and J gave up 6 bases; unmatched junction bases: 3. CDR3 size: 13 residues. Germline assignment: CDR1 LNHNV and CDR2 YYDKDF (reference sequence). The CDR3 spells CATSRAGTTEQYF. The CDR3 nucleotides read TGTGCCACCAGCAGAGCCGGGACTACCGAGCAGTACTTC.

In its sample, this clonotype was seen a few times. The gene calls are TRBV5-4 and TRBJ2-2; D is unclear. Germline CDR1 SGHNT, CDR2 YYREEE (reference sequence). The CDR3 has 15 residues. The ends were cut back, 5 bases at V and 0 bases at J, with 11 bases in the middle. The CDR3 region has the DNA TGTGCCAGCAGATCGGATTACACGAACACCGGGGAGCTGTTTTTT. Protein product: CASRSDYTNTGELFF.

This chain links TRBV4-3 with TRBJ2-5; 9 bases are shared with TRBD1. The CDR3 runs to 16 residues. V lost 0 bases and J lost 5; bases outside the gene matches: 7. Germline CDR1 and CDR2: LGHNA and YSLEER. This CDR3 is CASSQDWGQGFETQYF. CDR3 sequence (DNA): TGCGCCAGCAGCCAAGATTGGGGACAGGGATTTGAGACCCAGTACTTC.

The chain has TRBV20-1 and TRBJ1-5; D uncertain. CDR1 and CDR2 from the germline V gene are DFQATT and SNEGSKA (reference sequence). This CDR3 has 13 residues. V was pared by 3 bases and J by 3 bases, with 9 bases between. DNA for the CDR3: TGCAGTGCTAGGACGTCAGACAATCAGCCCCAGCATTTT. Residues: CSARTSDNQPQHF.